This TCR beta chain comes out of a study of cytomegalovirus exposure and HLA in healthy donors. Primers for the PCR totalled 60 Vbeta and 13 Jbeta. Data came from immunoSEQ multiplex PCR; TCRdb stores just in-frame clones and leaves some out. The top ten hold approximately 2.4% of the sample, which has around 300,000 clones, around 90% seen once. The study's findings and limits: Earlier results showed most TCR beta V segments being productive about 90% or about 30% of the time. Differences between HLA loci emerged in a later analysis of TCR association rates, with DRB1 most and HLA-C fewest. The CMV antigen specificity of three CMV-associated chains was confirmed through in vitro analysis.

Germline V gives CDR1 SEHNR, CDR2 FQNEAQ (reference sequence). V gave up 0 bases and J gave up 4 bases; unmatched junction bases: 11. This CDR3 spans 17 amino acids. Note on this clone: What it recognizes is unknown.

Sequenced sample: PBMCs. The origin of this receptor is a woman aged 18-29 years in good health and CMV-seronegative. The J gene is TRBJ1-2, the V gene TRBV7-9, with 7 nucleotides matching TRBD1. The CDR3 here is CASSLAPGRQGGYGYTF. The CDR3 nucleotides read TGTGCCAGCAGCTTAGCGCCTGGACGACAGGGCGGCTATGGCTACACCTTC.